A selection of T cell receptor beta chains follows, all from one sample in a study of shared clonotypes between healthy human individuals. Sequenced by immunoSEQ multiplex PCR; TCRdb stores in-frame clones only, minus some. The table has about 2,200,000 clones, 85% to 95% seen once. Sample: naive CD8+ T cells from PBMCs. These receptors came from a man aged 18-30 years in good health. Some clones in this sample may be carry-over from other donors' samples. The CDR3 runs from the conserved cysteine through the conserved F or W. Each record gives: V gene, J gene, clone size, CDR3 protein. A row's size may be missing; if present it is once, few, many or a size class.

TRBV28	TRBJ1-2	NA	CASSFSGTGYGYTF
TRBV28	TRBJ2-3	NA	CASINEGTESTDTQYF
TRBV27	TRBJ2-1	few	CASSSLYNEQFF
TRBV9	TRBJ2-7	NA	CASSVQEQTYEQYF
TRBV28	TRBJ2-1	NA	CASSTPDISQYNEQFF
TRBV19	TRBJ2-3	once	CASSAYTDTQYF
TRBV27	TRBJ2-7	NA	CASSSSLKPYEQYF
TRBV6-6	TRBJ1-5	NA	CASRGNQPQHF
TRBV9	TRBJ2-5	NA	CASSPGGRETQYF
TRBV7-8	TRBJ1-2	NA	CASRDEHGYTF
TRBV28	TRBJ1-1	NA	CASSLATGNTEAFF
TRBV21-1	TRBJ2-7	NA	CASSKGTDTYEQYF
TRBV18	TRBJ1-2	once	CASSPRKGRSPIYGYTF
TRBV10-3	TRBJ2-7	NA	CAISVGTQQYF
TRBV7-3	NA	NA	CASSGSTTSDSSYEQYF
TRBV9	TRBJ2-1	NA	CASSAGRLNEQFF
TRBV19	TRBJ2-7	NA	CASSMNIRQGYEQYF
TRBV19	TRBJ1-4	NA	CASSMGLGTPIGKLFF
TRBV15	TRBJ2-1	NA	CATSERPLEQFF
TRBV29-1	TRBJ2-3	NA	CSVAAGGFTDTQYF
TRBV6-6	TRBJ2-3	NA	CASSPWEGSDTQYF
TRBV7-9	TRBJ2-7	NA	CASSLGERENEQYF
TRBV10-3	TRBJ2-1	NA	CAISESGLASNEQFF
TRBV20-1	TRBJ1-2	NA	CSANLDGYTF
TRBV6-5	TRBJ2-7	once	CASSLVKGGTTYEQYF
TRBV4-1	TRBJ2-3	NA	CASSQVGTTRADTQYF
TRBV5-4	TRBJ1-5	NA	CASSRDRGQPQHF
TRBV7-9	TRBJ2-5	NA	CASSSPRPSPSREETQYF
TRBV9	TRBJ2-7	NA	CASSPLAGEQYF
TRBV7-6	TRBJ2-7	NA	CASSKVASGRSGEQYF
TRBV28	TRBJ1-5	NA	CASSPDIEGQPQHF
TRBV27	TRBJ2-7	NA	CASSLSWDSIYEQYF
TRBV7-9	TRBJ2-3	NA	CASSPHRDTQYF
TRBV11-3	TRBJ2-2	NA	CASSFYGDKTSGRNPGELFF
TRBV6-5	TRBJ2-7	NA	CASSYEENQSYEQYF
TRBV5-4	TRBJ1-2	NA	CASSFGRSYGYTF
TRBV7-9	TRBJ1-1	NA	CASSLGAAMNTEAFF
TRBV4-1	TRBJ1-3	NA	CASSQVRFTVSSGNTIYF
TRBV10-1	TRBJ2-7	NA	CASSVPYEQYF
TRBV7-9	TRBJ1-2	NA	CASSGVGQGGYGYTF
TRBV7-6	TRBJ2-6	once	CASSDRDSYSGANVLTF
TRBV27	TRBJ1-1	NA	CASSLAGDGGTEAFF